This TCR beta chain came from a study of cytomegalovirus exposure and HLA in healthy donors. General observations from the study: Later analysis identified a missense DCLRE1C variant that was linked to TCR beta V- and J-gene trimming. Rates of TCR association differed by HLA locus in a later analysis, with DRB1 highest and HLA-C lowest. At a 0.05 false discovery rate, a later analysis found about 17,000 TCR beta sequences to be associated with HLA alleles.

As to this clone: No antigen is known for it.

The length of the CDR3 is 13 residues. The germline gives CDR1 SEHNR, CDR2 FQNEAQ (reference sequence). Trimming took off 5 bases at V and 5 bases at J, with 12 bases between the two ends. Amplification used 60 Vbeta primers and 13 Jbeta primers. The assay was immunoSEQ multiplex PCR, and TCRdb's table has in-frame clones only and misses some. Here the sample spans more than 110,000 clones, roughly 77% being singletons. The material sequenced was PBMCs. The rearrangement links TRBV7-9 to TRBJ1-1, with TRBD1 as a possible D gene (6 bases). This sequence was found in a man aged 30 to 45 in good health and CMV-seronegative. CDR3 amino acids: CASSPQGRTEAFF. CDR3 coding DNA: TGTGCCAGCAGCCCACAGGGTAGAACTGAAGCTTTCTTT.